These 9 T cell receptor beta chains came from one sample sequenced in a study of CD8+ T cells in alopecia areata. cDNA serving as the sequencing template came from extracted, reverse transcribed RNA. Sequencing was performed with immunoSEQ multiplex PCR; in TCRdb, only in-frame clones are kept and a portion is missing. Recorded here are some 120,000 clones, none singletons. The material sequenced was lesional skin. These receptors originate from a C3H/HeJ mouse with alopecia areata. MHC haplotype of the mouse line: H2-k.

This clone was picked up a small number of times. The TCRdb protein and the DNA translation do not line up at residue 11; the protein shown here was made by translating the DNA. The gene symbols are mouse symbols. The read halts 3 residues ahead of the CDR3 end, with the missing end drawn from the germline J gene. The sample carries other DNA sequences with the same CDR3. V gene TRBV1 combines with J gene TRBJ1-6; 8 bases align to TRBD1. TRBJ1-6 is an ORF, and what it does is uncertain. The CDR3 covers 14 residues. V was clipped by 2 bases and J by 6 bases; unmatched bases: 0. The germline V gene encodes CDR1 NSQYPW and CDR2 LRSPGD (reference sequence). The DNA read from the CDR3 is TGCACCTGCAGTGCACAGGGGGCTAATTCGCCC. Protein product: CTCSAQGANSP. The full CDR3 reads CTCSAQGANSPLYF.

As to this clone: Germline and genes: mouse. The read stops 4 residues short of the end of the CDR3; the missing end is completed from the germline J gene. The chain employs TRBV1 and TRBJ2-7; D is perhaps TRBD2 (5 bases). Germline assignment: CDR1 NSQYPW and CDR2 LRSPGD (reference sequence). This CDR3 comprises 15 residues. The chain's CDR3 is CTCSALSRAGHEQYF. The DNA read from the CDR3 is TGCACCTGCAGTGCCCTATCCCGGGCTGGGCAT.

Only a few counts were recorded for this clone. Gene names are the mouse ones. The observed sequence ends 4 residues before the CDR3 terminus, with the missing tail filled in from the germline J gene. The chain couples TRBV19 to TRBJ2-5; D may be TRBD1 (7 bases). The CDR3 is made up of 14 amino acids. V was clipped by 1 base and J by 3 bases, with 9 bases between them. The germline V gene has CDR1 FNHDT and CDR2 SITEND (reference sequence). Partial CDR3 DNA: TGTGCCAGCAGTATAAGGGGGCCTCAAGAC. Amino acid sequence: CASSIRGPQD. The CDR3, in full, reads CASSIRGPQDTQYF.

Notes on this clone: Mouse germline and gene names are used. The CDR3 extends 4 residues past the end of the read, so its final part is completed from the germline J gene. This chain uses TRBV13-3 with TRBJ2-5; 10 nucleotides agree with TRBD2. The CDR3 loop spans 15 amino acids. From germline, CDR1 is NNHDY and CDR2 SYVADS. The V and J ends lost 4 bases and 3 bases, in that order; junction bases with no gene match: 5. CDR3 DNA (partial): TGTGCCAGCAGTCCCGACTGGGGGGCTCAAGAC. The encoded protein is CASSPDWGAQD. The complete CDR3 protein is CASSPDWGAQDTQYF.

As concerns this clone: The germline and genes are mouse ones. The DNA read from the CDR3 is TGCACCTGCAGTGCAGAAGGCACAGGGAGGGACACA. This encodes CTCSAEGTGRDT. The full CDR3 is CTCSAEGTGRDTEVFF. This chain uses TRBV1 with TRBJ1-1; maybe TRBD1 (6 bases). The read falls 4 residues short of the CDR3 end, and the missing part is taken from the germline J gene. The CDR3 runs 16 residues. V lost 0 bases to trimming and J lost 3 bases, with 14 bases between them. Germline CDR1 is NSQYPW and CDR2 is LRSPGD (reference sequence).

This clone was recorded a few times. The genes and germline here are from mouse. The read finishes 4 residues shy of the CDR3 end, and the germline J gene is used to complete it. V gene TRBV19 combines with J gene TRBJ2-7; 9 bases are a match to TRBD1. The CDR3 length is 13 residues. The germline V gene has CDR1 FNHDT and CDR2 SITEND (reference sequence). Incomplete CDR3 DNA: TGTGCCAGCAGTGCGGGACAGGGATAT. Protein: CASSAGQGY. The whole CDR3 sequence is CASSAGQGYEQYF.

This clone was observed many times. Each gene name is a mouse one. The read terminates 4 residues before the CDR3 end, so the remaining end is supplied by the germline J gene. The genes are TRBV13-3 and TRBJ2-5; 7 bases are shared with TRBD1. The CDR3 length is 15 residues. Germline CDR1 NNHDY, CDR2 SYVADS. V shed 0 bases and J 1 base; nucleotides not matched to a gene: 2. CDR3 loop: CASSDAGTDQDTQYF. CDR3 DNA, as far as it was read: TGTGCCAGCAGTGATGCCGGGACAGACCAAGAC.

This clone showed up just a few times. Mouse names are used for the genes. The read comes to an end 4 residues before the CDR3 does, leaving the germline J gene to fill in the end. The chain links TRBV1 to TRBJ1-1; TRBD1 is a possible D gene (6 bases). The CDR3 has 16 amino acids. CDR1 and CDR2 from the germline V gene are NSQYPW and LRSPGD (reference sequence). The covered CDR3 bases are TGCACCTGCAGTGCAGCCGGGACTGGGGGGGCGAGA. Protein sequence: CTCSAAGTGGAR. The complete CDR3 protein is CTCSAAGTGGAREVFF. Combining the CDR3 with reference TRBV1 and TRBJ1-1 gives the whole variable domain VTLLEQNPRWRLVPRGQAVNLRCILKNSQYPWMSWYQQDLQKQLQWLFTLRSPGDKEVKSLPGADYLATRVTDTELRLQVANMSQGRTLYCTCSAAGTGGAREVFFGKGTRLTVV.

Comments on this clone: Gene names follow the mouse nomenclature. The read is 4 residues too short to cover the CDR3 end, so that end is filled in from the germline J gene. This rearrangement joins TRBV13-3 to TRBJ2-1; 9 nucleotides agree with TRBD1. J gave up 4 bases and V 3 bases, and 8 bases lay outside the gene matches. From germline, CDR1 is NNHDY and CDR2 SYVADS. This CDR3 spans 16 amino acids. CDR3 bases read: TGTGCCAGCAGTGGACCGGGACAGGGATCTTATGCT. Encoded protein: CASSGPGQGSYA. Given in full, the CDR3 is CASSGPGQGSYAEQFF.